Given below is one T cell receptor (beta chain) in context. The data were obtained in a study of T cell changes during pregnancy in multiple sclerosis. Germline V CDR1 and CDR2: LNHDA, SQIVND (reference sequence). The V segment lost 7 bases and the J segment 0 bases; nucleotides outside the gene matches: 8. There are 16 residues in the CDR3. The method was immunoSEQ multiplex PCR; TCRdb's version includes in-frame clones alone and lacks a portion of them. This sample yields about 64,000 clones, of which less than 95% are seen a single time; about 2% belongs to the top ten. Sequenced material: peripheral blood, taken in the second trimester of pregnancy. The chain uses TRBV19 and TRBJ2-1; 8 positions match TRBD2. The clonotype comes from a female donor in good health, enrolled as a control in a pregnancy study. The CDR3, as DNA: TGTGCCAGTACCGAACTAGCGGAGAGCTCCTACAATGAGCAGTTCTTC. This sequence encodes CASTELAESSYNEQFF.